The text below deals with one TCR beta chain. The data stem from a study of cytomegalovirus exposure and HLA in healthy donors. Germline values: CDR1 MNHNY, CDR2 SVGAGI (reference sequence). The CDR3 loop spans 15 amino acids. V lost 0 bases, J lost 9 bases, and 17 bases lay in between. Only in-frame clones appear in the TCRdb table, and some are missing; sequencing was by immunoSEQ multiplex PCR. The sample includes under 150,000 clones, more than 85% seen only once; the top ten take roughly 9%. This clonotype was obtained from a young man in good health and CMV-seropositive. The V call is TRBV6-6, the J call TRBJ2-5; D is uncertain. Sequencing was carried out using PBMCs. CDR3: CASSYSAFSETAQYF. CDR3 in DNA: TGTGCCAGCAGTTACTCCGCATTTTCGGAGACGGCCCAGTACTTC.